This T cell receptor beta chain was sequenced for a study of blood T cell repertoires in COVID-19 (dated by TCRdb to 2020 to 2021). The study in broad terms: Samples covering the acute and convalescent phases of COVID-19 were provided by collaborators in the United States, Italy and Spain. A de-identified subject ID, COVID-19 status, age in years and sex were almost always included in the sample metadata. The repertoires were made available in a free public database intended to serve as a resource for research on the immune response to SARS-CoV-2. The samples were drawn from the first 160 participants of the ongoing ImmuneRACE study and from roughly 1,300 subjects provided by 6 global collaborators. Where HLA class I and class II types were available, the types were taken from metadata supplied by the sample provider, not from assay-based typing. Subjects who had been exposed to COVID-19, were actively infected with it, or had recovered from it provided the deeply sampled blood TCRbeta repertoires that made up the dataset. The material from the prospective study consisted of cDNA or gDNA derived from T cells, B-cell-depleted T cells, or PBMCs. Beyond this particular receptor, the publication reports: The amount of clinical and demographic metadata varied by source and participant and was provided uncurated.

For this clone: Its antigen is unknown. No qualities accompany the bases; no much larger clone lies one base away.

TCRbeta CDR3 regions were amplified from genomic DNA by means of the immunoSEQ Assay, a bias-controlled multiplex PCR. On the authors' methods: The number of nucleated cells in each sample was estimated from the amplification of reference gene primers within the assay. Sequence reads were collapsed and filtered to measure the absolute abundance of every unique TCRbeta CDR3 rearrangement. For each sample, productive Simpson clonality was calculated as the square root of Simpson's diversity index over productive rearrangements. TCRdb carries this immuneACCESS record with in-frame sequences only. Its versions omit some clonotypes, under half of them owing to an unresolved V gene in the studies checked, with the rest unexplained. For V, J and clone size, that table is used; D and trimming come from the DNA. Here the sample has 150,000 to 200,000 clones; about 90% occur a single time. The top ten constitute more than 3% of the sample.

Based on the germline V gene, the CDR1 and CDR2 sequences are SGDLS and YYNGEE. The germline V and J ends show losses of 4 bases and 2 bases respectively, and no gene match explains 6 bases of the junction. Reading from cysteine to phenylalanine, the CDR3 counts 16 amino acids. The entry retains the CDR3 DNA only, 48 bases that are in frame from base 1. The collaborating institutions used their own protocols to collect whole blood in K2EDTA tubes. For TCRbeta analysis, collaborator samples were shipped as frozen whole blood, as isolated PBMCs, or as DNA extracted from either sample type. The origin of this receptor is a woman in her 70s with acute or convalescent COVID-19. The rearrangement joined TRBV9 to TRBJ1-6; 7 bases in the junction line up with TRBD1. The material sequenced was peripheral blood. The DNA reads TGTGCCAGCAGCCCACGGAGGGGGCCCTATAATTCACCCCTCCACTTT. This yields the protein CASSPRRGPYNSPLHF. The entire variable domain, with the stretches around the CDR3 drawn from the reference TRBV9 and TRBJ1-6 proteins, is DSGVTQTPKHLITATGQRVTLRCSPRSGDLSVYWYQQSLDQGLQFLIQYYNGEERAKGNILERFSAQQFPDLHSELNLSSLELGDSALYFCASSPRRGPYNSPLHFGNGTRLTVT.